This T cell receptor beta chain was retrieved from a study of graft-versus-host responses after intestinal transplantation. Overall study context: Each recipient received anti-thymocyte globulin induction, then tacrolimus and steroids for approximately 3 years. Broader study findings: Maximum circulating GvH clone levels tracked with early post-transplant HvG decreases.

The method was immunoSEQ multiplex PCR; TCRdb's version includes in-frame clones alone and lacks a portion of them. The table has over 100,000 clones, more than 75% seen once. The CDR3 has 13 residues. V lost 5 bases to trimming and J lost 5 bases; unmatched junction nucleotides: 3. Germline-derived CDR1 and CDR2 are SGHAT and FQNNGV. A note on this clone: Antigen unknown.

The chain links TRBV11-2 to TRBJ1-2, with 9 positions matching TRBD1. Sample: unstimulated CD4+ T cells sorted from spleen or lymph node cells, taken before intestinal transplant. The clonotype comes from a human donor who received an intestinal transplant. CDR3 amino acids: CASSPGQGYGYTF. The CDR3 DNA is TGTGCCAGCAGCCCGGGACAGGGTTATGGCTACACCTTC.